This T cell receptor (beta chain) emerged from a study of T cell responses to AZD1222 COVID-19 vaccine. Of note for this clone: The antigen is not known.

Regarding the study as a whole: AZD1222 recipients seropositive at baseline numbered only 5 or 6. Only after the peak T cell response were repertoires sampled.

Between the trimmed V and J ends, which lost 0 bases and 7 bases, there was a span of 15 bases. The CDR3 totals 15 residues. Germline V CDR1 and CDR2: LNHNV, YYDKDF (reference sequence). TCRdb keeps only in-frame clones here, not all; method: immunoSEQ multiplex PCR. Here the sample table reports around 140,000 clones. Material: peripheral blood. This TCR was recovered from an adult in good health. The rearrangement joins TRBV15 to TRBJ1-2; D is undetermined. The CDR3 bases are TGTGCCACCAGCAGAGAAAGTGGGTCCCTCGGTGGCTACACCTTC. Translating gives CATSRESGSLGGYTF.